This T cell receptor (beta chain) was obtained from a study of lymphopenia after photon versus proton radiotherapy. Broader study findings: In patients who died, overall survival fell as post-nadir TCR diversity dropped more. Survival link was tested only in deceased patients; proton benefit remains a possibility. After lymphocyte nadir, photon-treated repertoires showed oligoclonal expansion, especially CD8+ Temra. Under photons, naive T cells and diversity fell while effector/memory populations rose.

This CDR3 has 17 residues. Germline-derived CDR1 and CDR2 are SGHTA and FQGTGA. With V trimmed by 3 bases and J by 8 bases, 16 bases remained unmatched. Clones were read by immunoSEQ multiplex PCR, and TCRdb kept only the in-frame ones, dropping some. The sample records about 45,000 clones, approximately 85% being singletons. This clone was picked up one time. Antigen specificity is unknown. Sample: peripheral blood, taken from a patient treated with photon-based radiotherapy. This receptor was obtained from a man aged 40-49 years with gastric cancer. The chain couples TRBV7-3 to TRBJ1-2; 9 bases agree with TRBD1. The CDR3: CASSLQLSGGTGIGYTF. As DNA, the CDR3 is TGTGCCAGCAGCTTGCAATTAAGCGGTGGGACAGGGATCGGCTACACCTTC. Full variable domain (rest looked up from reference TRBV7-3 and TRBJ1-2): GAGVSQTPSNKVTEKGKYVELRCDPISGHTALYWYRQSLGQGPEFLIYFQGTGAADDSGLPNDRFFAVRPEGSVSTLKIQRTERGDSAVYLCASSLQLSGGTGIGYTFGSGTRLTVV.